This T cell receptor (beta chain) was retrieved from a study of post-analysis software for immune sequencing data. Study details: The courses of disease that were included comprised relapsing-remitting, secondary progressive and progressive-relapsing multiple sclerosis. Study conclusions and caveats: Compared against controls, patients with multiple sclerosis displayed significantly lower normalized Chao1 diversity. The authors found that F measure strongly co-clustered same-batch samples. About five TRBV segments appeared more often in patients than in controls, and TRBV5-6, TRBV5-1 and TRBV20-1 were among these.

Only one count was recorded for this clonotype. Antigen unknown. Deletions cut 0 bases from V and 4 bases from J, with 17 bases between. The CDR3 length is 17 residues. Germline CDR1 reads SEHNR; CDR2 reads FQNEAQ (reference sequence). cDNA libraries for TCR beta contained unique molecular identifiers. Yield was around 500,000 cDNA molecules from around 1 to 9.1 million T cells. TCRdb reprocessed the PCR reads with MiXCR, giving one entry per CDR3 protein. Counted here are almost 700,000 distinct CDR3 sequences, approximately 60% occurring once; the ten biggest clones make up around 11%. The chain has TRBV7-9 and TRBJ2-3; D not certain. This clonotype was sampled from a girl aged 2-10 years with multiple sclerosis. The sample comprised blood. The CDR3 protein is CASSLARSSLLADTQYF. CDR3 nucleotide sequence: TGTGCCAGCAGCTTAGCGAGGTCGAGCCTGCTGGCAGATACGCAGTATTTT.